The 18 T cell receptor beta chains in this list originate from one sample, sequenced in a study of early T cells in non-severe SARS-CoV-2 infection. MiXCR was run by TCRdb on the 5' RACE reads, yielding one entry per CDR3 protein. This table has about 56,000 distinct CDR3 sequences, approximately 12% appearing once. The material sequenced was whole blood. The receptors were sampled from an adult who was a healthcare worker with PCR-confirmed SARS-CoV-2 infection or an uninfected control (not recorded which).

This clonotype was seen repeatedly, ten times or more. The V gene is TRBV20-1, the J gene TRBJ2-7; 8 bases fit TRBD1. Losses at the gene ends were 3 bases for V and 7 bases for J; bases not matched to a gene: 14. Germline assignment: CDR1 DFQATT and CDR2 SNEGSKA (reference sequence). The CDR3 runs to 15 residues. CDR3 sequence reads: CSASGLAGGGNEQYF. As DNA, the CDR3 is TGCAGTGCTAGCGGTCTGGCAGGGGGCGGGAATGAGCAGTACTTC.

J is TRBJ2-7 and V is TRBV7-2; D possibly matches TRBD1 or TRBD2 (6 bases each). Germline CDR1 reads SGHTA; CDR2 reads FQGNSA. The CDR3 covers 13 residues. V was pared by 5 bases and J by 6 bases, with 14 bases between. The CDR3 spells CASSPQGGSEQYF. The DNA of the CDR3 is TGTGCCAGCAGCCCCCAAGGGGGGTCCGAGCAGTACTTC.

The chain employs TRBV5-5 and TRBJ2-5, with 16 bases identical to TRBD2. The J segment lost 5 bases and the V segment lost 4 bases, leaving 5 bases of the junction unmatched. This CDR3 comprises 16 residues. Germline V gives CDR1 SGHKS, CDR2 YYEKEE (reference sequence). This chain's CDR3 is CASSPGLAGGHETQYF. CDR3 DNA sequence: TGTGCCAGCAGCCCGGGACTAGCGGGGGGGCACGAGACCCAGTACTTC.

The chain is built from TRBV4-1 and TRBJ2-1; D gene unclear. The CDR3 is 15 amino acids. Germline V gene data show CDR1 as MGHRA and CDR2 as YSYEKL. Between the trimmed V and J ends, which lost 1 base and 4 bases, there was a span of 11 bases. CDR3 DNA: TGCGCCAGCAGCCAAGTGGGTGCCTTTTACAATGAGCAGTTCTTC. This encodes CASSQVGAFYNEQFF.

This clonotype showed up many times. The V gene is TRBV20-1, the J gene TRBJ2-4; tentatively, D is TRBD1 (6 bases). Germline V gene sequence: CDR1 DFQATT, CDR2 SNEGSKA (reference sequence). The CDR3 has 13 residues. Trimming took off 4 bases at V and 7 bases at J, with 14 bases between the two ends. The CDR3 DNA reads TGCAGTGCTAAAGAAGGACAGTTGAACATTCAGTACTTC. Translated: CSAKEGQLNIQYF.

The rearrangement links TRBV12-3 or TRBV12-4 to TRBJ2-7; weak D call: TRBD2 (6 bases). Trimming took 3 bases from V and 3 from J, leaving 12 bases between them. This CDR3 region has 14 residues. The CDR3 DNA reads TGTGCCAGCAGTTTCGGAGGGCCCCTCTACGAGCAGTACTTC. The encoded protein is CASSFGGPLYEQYF.

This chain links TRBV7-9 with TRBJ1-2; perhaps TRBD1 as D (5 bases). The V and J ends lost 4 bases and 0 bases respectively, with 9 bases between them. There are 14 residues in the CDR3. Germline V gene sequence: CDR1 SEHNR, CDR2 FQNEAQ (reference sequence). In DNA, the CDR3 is TGTGCCAGCAGCTCACAGACAGCTAACTATGGCTACACCTTC. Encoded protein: CASSSQTANYGYTF.

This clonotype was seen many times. CDR3 region: CASRPSGTQETQYF. The CDR3 nucleotides are TGTGCCAGTAGACCTAGCGGGACGCAAGAGACCCAGTACTTC. V usage is TRBV19 and J usage is TRBJ2-5; 9 positions agree with TRBD2. Germline V gives CDR1 LNHDA, CDR2 SQIVND (reference sequence). The CDR3 is made up of 14 amino acids. Losses at the gene ends were 6 bases for V and 2 bases for J; bases not matched to a gene: 4.

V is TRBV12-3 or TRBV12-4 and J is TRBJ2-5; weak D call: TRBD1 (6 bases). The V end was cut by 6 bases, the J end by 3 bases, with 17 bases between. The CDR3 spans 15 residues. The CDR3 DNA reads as TGTGCCAGCAGCCTCCTGGGGGCCCGGGAAGAGACCCAGTACTTC. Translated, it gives CASSLLGAREETQYF.

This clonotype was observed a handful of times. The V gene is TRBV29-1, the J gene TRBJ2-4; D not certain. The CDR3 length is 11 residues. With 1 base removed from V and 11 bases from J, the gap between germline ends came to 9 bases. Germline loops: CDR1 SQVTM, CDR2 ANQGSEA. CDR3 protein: CSVEVTGVQYF. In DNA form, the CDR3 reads TGCAGCGTTGAAGTAACTGGCGTTCAGTACTTC.

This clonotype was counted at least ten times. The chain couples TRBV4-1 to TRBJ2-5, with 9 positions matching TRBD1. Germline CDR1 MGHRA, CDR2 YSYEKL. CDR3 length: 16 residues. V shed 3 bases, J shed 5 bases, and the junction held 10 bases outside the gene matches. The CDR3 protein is CASSQGGQGASETQYF. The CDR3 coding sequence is TGCGCCAGCAGCCAGGGGGGACAGGGAGCGTCGGAGACCCAGTACTTC.

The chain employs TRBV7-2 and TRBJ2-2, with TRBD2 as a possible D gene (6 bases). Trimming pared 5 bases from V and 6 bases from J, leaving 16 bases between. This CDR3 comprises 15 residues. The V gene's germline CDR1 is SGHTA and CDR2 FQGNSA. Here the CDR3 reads CASSPPGAVPGELFF. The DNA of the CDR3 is TGTGCCAGCAGCCCACCGGGAGCTGTCCCCGGGGAGCTGTTTTTT.

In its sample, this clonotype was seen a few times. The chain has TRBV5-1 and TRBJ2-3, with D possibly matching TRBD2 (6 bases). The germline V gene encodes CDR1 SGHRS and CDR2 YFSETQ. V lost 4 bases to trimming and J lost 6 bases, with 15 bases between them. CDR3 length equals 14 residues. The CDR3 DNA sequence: TGCGCCAGCAGCCTCGGGACTCTTGGGGATACGCAGTATTTT. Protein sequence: CASSLGTLGDTQYF.

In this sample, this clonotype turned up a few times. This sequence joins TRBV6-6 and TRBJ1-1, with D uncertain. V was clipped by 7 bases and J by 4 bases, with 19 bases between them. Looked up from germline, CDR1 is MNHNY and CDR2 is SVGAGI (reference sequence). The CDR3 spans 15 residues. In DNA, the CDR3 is TGTGCCAGCACCCCAAGCGGGGTAAGGTTCACTGAAGCTTTCTTT. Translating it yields CASTPSGVRFTEAFF.

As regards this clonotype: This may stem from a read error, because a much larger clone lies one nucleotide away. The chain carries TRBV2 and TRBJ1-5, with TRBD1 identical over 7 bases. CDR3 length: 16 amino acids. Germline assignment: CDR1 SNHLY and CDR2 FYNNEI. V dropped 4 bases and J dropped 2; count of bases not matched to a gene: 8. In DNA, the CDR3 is TGTGCCAGCAGTGGACAGGGAGGGCATGGCAATCAGCCCCAGCATTTT. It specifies CASSGQGGHGNQPQHF. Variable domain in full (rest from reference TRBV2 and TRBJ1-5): EPEVTQTPSHQVTQMGQEVILRCVPISNHLYFYWYRQILGQKVEFLVSFYNNEISEKSEIFDDQFSVERPDGSNFTLKIRSTKLEDSAMYFCASSGQGGHGNQPQHFGDGTRLSIL.

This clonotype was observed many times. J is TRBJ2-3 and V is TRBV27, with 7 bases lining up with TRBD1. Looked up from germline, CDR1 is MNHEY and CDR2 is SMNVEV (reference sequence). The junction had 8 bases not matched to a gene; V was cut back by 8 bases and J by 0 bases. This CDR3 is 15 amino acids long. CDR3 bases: TGTGCCAGCCGATCGGGACAGCTAAGCACAGATACGCAGTATTTT. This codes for CASRSGQLSTDTQYF.

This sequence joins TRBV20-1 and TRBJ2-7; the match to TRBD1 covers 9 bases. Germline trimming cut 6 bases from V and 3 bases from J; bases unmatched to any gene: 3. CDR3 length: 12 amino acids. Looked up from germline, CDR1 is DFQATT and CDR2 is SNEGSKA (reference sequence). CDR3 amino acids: CSAMGQGYEQYF. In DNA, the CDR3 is TGCAGTGCGATGGGACAGGGCTACGAGCAGTACTTC.

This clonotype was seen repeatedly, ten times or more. CDR3 loop: CSASDPGQGPLSEANVLTF. In DNA form, the CDR3 reads TGCAGTGCATCCGACCCCGGACAGGGGCCCCTTTCGGAGGCCAACGTCCTGACTTTC. The rearrangement joins TRBV20-1 to TRBJ2-6, with 9 nucleotides matching TRBD1. V shed 6 bases and J 6 bases; nucleotides not matched to a gene: 21. The length of the CDR3 is 19 residues. Germline V gene sequence: CDR1 DFQATT, CDR2 SNEGSKA (reference sequence).